A single sample gave rise to the 3 T cell receptor beta chains below, sequenced in a study of human T cells and chemical hapten exposure. Documented time point: patch test 3, about 24 weeks after DPC sensitization. The treatment denotes: therapeutic diphenylcyclopropenone sensitization with weekly scalp DPC. MiXCR, run by TCRdb on the RACE reads, gives a single entry per CDR3 protein. The table records about 64,000 distinct CDR3 sequences, around 10% of them present only once. This material consisted of whole blood, taken in connection with sensitization to the hapten diphenylcyclopropenone (DPC). The source is a woman in her thirties with alopecia areata. Some clones in this sample may be carry-over from other donors' samples.

This clonotype occurred many times. This chain uses TRBV6-6 with TRBJ2-2, with unresolved D. Germline V gives CDR1 MNHNY, CDR2 SVGAGI (reference sequence). Trimming stripped 5 bases from V and 2 bases from J, with 15 bases between. The CDR3 has 16 residues. The CDR3 DNA sequence: TGTGCCAGCAGTAATTTCGGGCAGCCTAACACCGGGGAGCTGTTTTTT. Amino acids: CASSNFGQPNTGELFF.

In nucleotides, the CDR3 is TGTGCCAGCAGCTTATCCCGTGGGGTCTTAAGCTCCTACGAGCAGTACTTC. Translated, it gives CASSLSRGVLSSYEQYF. This chain uses TRBV11-3 with TRBJ2-7; D gene unclear. Trimming took off 2 bases at V and 0 bases at J, with 17 bases between the two ends. Germline V CDR1 and CDR2: SGHNT, YENEEA. This CDR3 is 17 amino acids long.

This clonotype was picked up many times. The V gene is TRBV11-2, the J gene TRBJ1-4, with D uncertain. With 5 bases removed from V and 3 bases from J, the gap between germline ends came to 16 bases. CDR1 is SGHAT and CDR2 is FQNNGV in the germline V gene. This CDR3 spans 16 amino acids. The CDR3 reads CASSPSSTRANEKLFF. Written as DNA, the CDR3 is TGTGCCAGCAGCCCCTCATCGACAAGGGCTAATGAAAAACTGTTTTTT.